One sample yielded the 3 T cell receptor beta chains listed below, sequenced in a study of cytomegalovirus exposure and HLA in healthy donors. PCR employed 60 Vbeta and 13 Jbeta primers. Profiling relied on immunoSEQ multiplex PCR, and the TCRdb table lists in-frame clones only, not all of them. The sample lists about 160,000 clones; about 81% were seen once. Sequencing used PBMCs. The receptor source for this set is a woman aged 18 to 35 in good health and CMV-seronegative.

The table lists this clone with a count of one. V is TRBV14 and J is TRBJ2-6; D possibly corresponds to TRBD1 (6 bases). The V gene lost 4 bases and the J gene lost 0 bases, with 19 bases spanning the gap. The CDR3 sequence is 19 residues long. Looked up from germline, CDR1 is SGHDN and CDR2 is FVKESK. As DNA, the CDR3 is TGTGCCAGCAGCCTAATCCCTCCGGACAGATACTCTGGGGCCAACGTCCTGACTTTC. It specifies CASSLIPPDRYSGANVLTF.

The chain couples TRBV4-2 to TRBJ2-3; 10 nucleotides line up with TRBD1. The V gene's germline CDR1 is LGHNA and CDR2 YNFKEQ. The junction had 9 bases not matched to a gene; V was cut back by 5 bases and J by 4 bases. This CDR3 comprises 16 residues. The CDR3: CASSSYGTGASDTQYF. The CDR3 nucleotides read TGTGCCAGCAGCTCGTACGGGACAGGGGCATCAGATACGCAGTATTTT.

The chain recombines TRBV5-1 with TRBJ2-5; no firm D call. There are 14 residues in the CDR3. V lost 6 bases and J 1 base, leaving 13 bases between the germline ends. Per the germline V gene, CDR1 is SGHRS and CDR2 is YFSETQ. CDR3 DNA: TGCGCCAGCACCTCAGGAATTCTCCAAGAGACCCAGTACTTC. This codes for CASTSGILQETQYF.